Included here is one T cell receptor beta chain sequence, with context. Its antigen remains unknown. The data derive from a study of shared clonotypes between healthy human individuals. Study results and limitations: On the whole, naive subsets had larger estimated richness than memory subsets had.

Sequenced by immunoSEQ multiplex PCR; TCRdb stores in-frame clones only, minus some. Of millions of clones in the sample, roughly 95% are singletons; the top ten hold 0.1% to 0.15%. Sequencing input: naive CD4+ T cells sorted from blood. Subset here: CD45RA+ positively selected. The TCR sequence derives from a young man in good health.

In nucleotides, the CDR3 is TGTGCCAGCAGTGAGACTAGCGGGGGTCATGTAGATACGCAGTATTTT. Its protein product is CASSETSGGHVDTQYF. The chain uses TRBV6-4 and TRBJ2-3; 12 bases match TRBD2. Trimming cost V 3 bases and J 5 bases; bases outside gene matches: 6. The CDR3 length is 16 residues. In germline, CDR1 is MRHNA, CDR2 SNTAGT.